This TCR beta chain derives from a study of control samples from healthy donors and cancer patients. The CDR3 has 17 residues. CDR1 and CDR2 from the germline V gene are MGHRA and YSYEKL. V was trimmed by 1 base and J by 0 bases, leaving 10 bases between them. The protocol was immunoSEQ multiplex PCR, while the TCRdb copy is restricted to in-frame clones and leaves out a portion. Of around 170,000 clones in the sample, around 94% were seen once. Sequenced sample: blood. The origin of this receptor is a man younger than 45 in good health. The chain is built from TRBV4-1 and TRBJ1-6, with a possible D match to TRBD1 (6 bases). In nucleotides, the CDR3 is TGCGCCAGCAGCCAAGGACAGGCGAGCTCCTATAATTCACCCCTCCACTTT. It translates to CASSQGQASSYNSPLHF.